This T cell receptor (beta chain) is drawn from a study of T-cell memory formation after mild COVID-19. TCRdb re-called the 5' RACE reads with MiXCR, one entry per CDR3 protein. The data contain around 45,000 distinct CDR3 sequences, roughly 9.8% of them singletons. Germline CDR1 and CDR2: SGHAT and FQNNGV. Deletions cut 5 bases from V and 6 bases from J, with 17 bases between. The CDR3 consists of 14 residues. This clonotype was observed a handful of times. The V and J genes are TRBV11-2 and TRBJ2-7; TRBD1 might be the D (6 bases). The sample consisted of PBMCs or a T cell subset sorted from them (not recorded which). The clonotype comes from an adult woman who had mild COVID-19 (a few samples of this study predate the infection). Cell type and time point are not known. CDR3 protein: CASSLGTGRGEQYF. CDR3 coding DNA: TGTGCCAGCAGCCTGGGCACAGGGCGAGGCGAGCAGTACTTC. The variable domain in full, completed from reference TRBV11-2 and TRBJ2-7, reads EAGVAQSPRYKIIEKRQSVAFWCNPISGHATLYWYQQILGQGPKLLIQFQNNGVVDDSQLPKDRFSAERLKGVDSTLKIQPAKLEDSAVYLCASSLGTGRGEQYFGPGTRLTVT.